A selection of T cell receptor beta chains follows, all from one sample in a study of blood T cell repertoires in COVID-19. Assay: immunoSEQ multiplex PCR; the TCRdb copy retains only in-frame clones and omits some. The table has a few hundred thousand clones, more than 70% seen once; the top ten hold more than 0.95%. What was sequenced was PBMCs or T cells enriched from blood (not recorded which). The source of these receptors is a woman younger than 30 who had recovered from COVID-19. Each CDR3 is given with its conserved first and last residue.

CDR3 length,V gene,J gene,CDR3 protein
13,TRBV11-2,TRBJ1-2,CASSLAGGIGYTF
14,TRBV9,TRBJ1-6,CASSVATVNSPLHF
15,TRBV5-6,TRBJ2-5,CASSATGNLGETQYF
15,TRBV11-2,TRBJ2-5,CASSLHVKGVETQYF
11,TRBV5-8,TRBJ1-2,CASSFSGGYTF
16,TRBV5-1,TRBJ2-1,CASSAETGSSYNEQFF
14,TRBV19,TRBJ1-1,CASSIIFAGRGAFF
15,TRBV10-3,TRBJ2-7,CAISETSGGTYEQYF
14,TRBV10-3,TRBJ2-7,CAISEELAGREQYF
13,TRBV7-8,TRBJ2-1,CASSQGRANEQFF
17,TRBV5-1,TRBJ1-2,CASSLDFRDRLNYGYTF
19,TRBV7-9,TRBJ2-5,CASSLRRTSGGARRETQYF
16,TRBV14,TRBJ2-7,CASSQDPWGGAYEQYF
14,TRBV7-9,TRBJ1-5,CASSLDNSNQPQHF
14,TRBV3-1/TRBV3-2,TRBJ2-3,CASTSPGTANTQYF
13,TRBV12-3/TRBV12-4,TRBJ1-2,CASSSYDSYDYTF
15,TRBV7-2,TRBJ1-6,CASSLGDRRNSPLHF
13,TRBV11-2,TRBJ2-1,CASSSILVREQFF
16,TRBV3-1/TRBV3-2,TRBJ2-1,CASSPLGLAGHNEQFF
17,TRBV3-1/TRBV3-2,TRBJ1-6,CASSQEPRSSYNSPLHF
13,TRBV6-1,TRBJ1-5,CASSESRSQPQHF
15,TRBV10-1,TRBJ1-3,CASTEGTGTGNTIYF
15,TRBV5-1,TRBJ1-2,CASSQGQGRYYGYTF
13,TRBV7-9,TRBJ2-7,CASSSPHMNEQYF
14,TRBV4-2,TRBJ1-2,CASSQDREGYGYTF
13,TRBV30,TRBJ1-2,CAWSVIQGGGYTF
14,TRBV4-2,TRBJ2-7,CASSQLTNSYEQYF
15,TRBV19,TRBJ1-5,CASSSRGSGNQPQHF
13,TRBV19,TRBJ2-7,CASRDRDRYEQYF
14,TRBV6-5,TRBJ1-2,CASSYRGRLDGYTF
14,TRBV5-8,TRBJ1-2,CASSSGQGDYGYTF
18,TRBV9,TRBJ2-1,CASSVEGLAGGIVIEQFF
14,TRBV7-2,TRBJ2-2,CASPRDTNTGELFF
15,TRBV28,TRBJ2-5,CASTGLTGGAETQYF
16,TRBV9,TRBJ2-3,CASSAGVRTNTDTQYF
17,TRBV4-2,TRBJ1-3,CASSQDSGQNIGNTIYF
14,TRBV28,TRBJ2-7,CASRLGQGAHEQYF
14,TRBV9,TRBJ1-1,CASSVVGGDTEAFF
16,TRBV5-1,TRBJ2-1,CASSSGPTSGGDEQFF
13,TRBV28,TRBJ1-2,CASSRGGNYGYTF
16,TRBV7-8,TRBJ2-5,CASSRNKQIRTETQYF
14,TRBV28,TRBJ2-5,CASHMGGRSETQYF
17,TRBV25-1,TRBJ2-3,CASSEGRLGTSTDTQYF
15,TRBV5-4,TRBJ2-1,CASSFRQGGPNEQFF
13,TRBV19,TRBJ1-4,CASRIQGSEKLFF
14,TRBV7-9,TRBJ2-5,CASSLAMTGETQYF
14,TRBV7-3,TRBJ1-6,CASSLTGPNSPLHF